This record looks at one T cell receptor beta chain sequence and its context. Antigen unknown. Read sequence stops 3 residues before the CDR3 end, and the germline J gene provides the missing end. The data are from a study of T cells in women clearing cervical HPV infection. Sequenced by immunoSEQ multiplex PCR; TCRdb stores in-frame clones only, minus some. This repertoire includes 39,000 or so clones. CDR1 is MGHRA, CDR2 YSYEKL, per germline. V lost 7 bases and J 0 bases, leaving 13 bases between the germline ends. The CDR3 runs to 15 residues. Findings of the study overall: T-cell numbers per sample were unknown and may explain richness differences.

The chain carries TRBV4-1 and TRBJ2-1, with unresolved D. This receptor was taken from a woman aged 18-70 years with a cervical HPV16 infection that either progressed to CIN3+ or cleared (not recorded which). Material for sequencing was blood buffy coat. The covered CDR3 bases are TGCGCCAGCACATGGCAGGCTTTCTCCTACAATGAG. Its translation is CASTWQAFSYNE. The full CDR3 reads CASTWQAFSYNEQFF.